This TCR beta chain was documented in a study of blood T cell repertoires in COVID-19. The CDR3 length is 18 residues. Trimming removed 4 bases at V and 0 bases at J, with 17 bases between. Germline V gene data show CDR1 as SGDLS and CDR2 as YYNGEE. The table came from immunoSEQ multiplex PCR; TCRdb's copy has only in-frame clones and leaves some out. The sample holds 130,000 or so clones, roughly three quarters seen once. The source is a human donor in a cohort sampled during active COVID-19. The sequencing input was peripheral blood. The chain recombines TRBV9 with TRBJ2-6; a weak D match, TRBD1 (6 bases). CDR3 in amino acids: CASSFLPGHRSGANVLTF. In nucleotides, the CDR3 is TGTGCCAGCAGCTTTTTACCGGGACACCGCTCTGGGGCCAACGTCCTGACTTTC.